By proportion, the clone carrying this TCR beta chain is medium-sized. Its antigen is still unknown. This beta chain appears as a stray read in a library generated for alpha chains; its size is not informative. This sample is part of a study of spatial heterogeneity in lung cancer. Regarding the study as a whole: Blood contained ubiquitous expanded tumor TCRs more at resection than at follow-up.

Individually, TCR cDNA molecules were each labelled with a unique molecular identifier. Each CDR3 protein gets one entry after TCRdb re-called the 5' RACE reads with MiXCR. This repertoire shows around 4,000 distinct CDR3 sequences, about 37% found once; its top ten account for around 36%. V gave up 0 bases and J gave up 7 bases; unmatched junction bases: 12. CDR1 DFQATT and CDR2 SNEGSKA come from the germline V gene (reference sequence). CDR3 length: 16 residues. Sample time point: sample taken at primary tumor resection. Unsorted whole RNA of tumor, nontumor lung or frozen PBMC was sequenced. 72 TRACERx patients with early, untreated non-small cell lung cancer donated samples.

The rearrangement links TRBV20-1 to TRBJ2-1, with 7 nucleotides matching TRBD2. The receptor was derived from a male donor with early-stage non-small cell lung cancer. Sequenced here: PBMCs, sampled at surgery. CDR3 sequence: CSARDGRTSRWNEQFF. In DNA, the CDR3 is TGCAGTGCTAGAGATGGTCGGACTAGTCGGTGGAATGAGCAGTTCTTC.